This T cell receptor (beta chain) was documented in a study of blood T cell repertoires in COVID-19. Study-wide background: The samples span acute and convalescent COVID-19 from the United States, Italy and Spain.

Enrollees, about 18 to 90 years old, lived in some 24 US areas. The V end lost 0 bases, the J end lost 7 bases, and 4 bases lay between the germline ends. Looked up from germline, CDR1 is MDHEN and CDR2 is SYDVKM. The CDR3 consists of 12 residues. In the original workflow: Estimation of nucleated cell counts relied on the amplification of reference gene primers. The method was immunoSEQ multiplex PCR; TCRdb's version includes in-frame clones alone and lacks a portion of them. The V and J calls and clone size were taken over from that table, and D and trimming were inferred from the DNA. The sample yields about 170,000 clones, around 80% seen once.

The V call is TRBV28, the J call TRBJ2-1; D is ambiguous. This sequence was found in a woman between 45 and 65 years old in a cohort exposed to, infected with or recovered from COVID-19 (not recorded which). What was sequenced was PBMCs or T cells enriched from blood (not recorded which). CDR3 sequence: CASSLWRNEQFF. The DNA for the CDR3 is TGTGCCAGCAGTTTATGGAGGAATGAGCAGTTCTTC.